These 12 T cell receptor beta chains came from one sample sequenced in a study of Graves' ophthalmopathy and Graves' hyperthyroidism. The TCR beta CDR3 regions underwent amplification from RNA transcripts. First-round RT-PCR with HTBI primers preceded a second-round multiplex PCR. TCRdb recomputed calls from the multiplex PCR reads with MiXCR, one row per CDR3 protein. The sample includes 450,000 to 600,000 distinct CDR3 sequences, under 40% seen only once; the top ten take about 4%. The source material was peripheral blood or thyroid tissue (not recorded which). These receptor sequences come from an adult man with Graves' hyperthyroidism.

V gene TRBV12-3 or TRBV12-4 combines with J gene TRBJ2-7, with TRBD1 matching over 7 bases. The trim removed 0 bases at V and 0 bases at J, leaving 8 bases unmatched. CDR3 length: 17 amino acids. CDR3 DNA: TGTGCCAGCAGTTTAGCGAGAGAAGACAGGGTCTCCTACGAGCAGTACTTC. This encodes CASSLAREDRVSYEQYF.

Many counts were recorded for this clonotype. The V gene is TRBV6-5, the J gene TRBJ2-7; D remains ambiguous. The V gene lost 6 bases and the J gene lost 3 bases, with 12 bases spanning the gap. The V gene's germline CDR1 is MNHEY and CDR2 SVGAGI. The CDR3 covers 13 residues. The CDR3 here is CASRRTADYEQYF. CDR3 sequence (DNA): TGTGCCAGCAGACGCACGGCGGACTACGAGCAGTACTTC.

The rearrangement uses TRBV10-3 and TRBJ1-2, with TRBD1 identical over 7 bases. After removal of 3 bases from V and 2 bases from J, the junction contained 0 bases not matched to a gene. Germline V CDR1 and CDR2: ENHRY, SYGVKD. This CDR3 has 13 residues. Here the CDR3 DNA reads TGTGCCATCAGTGAAGGGGGCAACTATGGCTACACCTTC. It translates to CAISEGGNYGYTF.

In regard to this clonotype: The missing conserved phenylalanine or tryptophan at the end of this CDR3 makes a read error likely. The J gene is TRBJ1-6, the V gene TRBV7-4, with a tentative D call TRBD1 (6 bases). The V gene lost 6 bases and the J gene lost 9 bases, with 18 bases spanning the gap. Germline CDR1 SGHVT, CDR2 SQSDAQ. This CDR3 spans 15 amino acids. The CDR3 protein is CASSEGGHLLSPLHS. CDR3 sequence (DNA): TGTGCCAGCAGTGAAGGGGGGCATTTACTTTCACCCCTCCACTCT.

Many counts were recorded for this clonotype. This CDR3 is CASSPTGAGYGYTF. The CDR3 DNA reads TGTGCCAGCAGTCCGACGGGCGCCGGCTATGGCTACACCTTC. V and J are TRBV12-3 or TRBV12-4 and TRBJ1-2; D is unresolved. The ends were cut back, 5 bases at V and 4 bases at J, with 14 bases in the middle. The CDR3 is 14 amino acids.

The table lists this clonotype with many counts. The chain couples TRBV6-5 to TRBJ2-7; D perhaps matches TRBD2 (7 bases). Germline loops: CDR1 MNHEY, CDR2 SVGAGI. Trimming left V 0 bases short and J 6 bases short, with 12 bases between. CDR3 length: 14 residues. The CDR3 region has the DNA TGTGCCAGCAGTTACTCGGGGGGGCTCGTCGAGCAGTACTTC. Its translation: CASSYSGGLVEQYF.

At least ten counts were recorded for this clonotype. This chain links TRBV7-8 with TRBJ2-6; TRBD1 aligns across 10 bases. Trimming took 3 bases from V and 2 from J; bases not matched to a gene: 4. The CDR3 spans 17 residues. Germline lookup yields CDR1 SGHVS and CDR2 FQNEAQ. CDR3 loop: CASSLGQGSPGANVLTF. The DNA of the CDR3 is TGTGCCAGCAGCTTGGGACAGGGGTCCCCTGGGGCCAACGTCCTGACTTTC.

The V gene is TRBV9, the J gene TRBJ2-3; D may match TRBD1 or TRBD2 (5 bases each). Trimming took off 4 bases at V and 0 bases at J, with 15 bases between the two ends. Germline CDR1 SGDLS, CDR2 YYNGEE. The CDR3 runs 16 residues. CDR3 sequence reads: CASSIRDRDSTDTQYF. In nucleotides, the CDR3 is TGTGCCAGCAGCATCCGGGACCGCGATAGCACAGATACGCAGTATTTT.

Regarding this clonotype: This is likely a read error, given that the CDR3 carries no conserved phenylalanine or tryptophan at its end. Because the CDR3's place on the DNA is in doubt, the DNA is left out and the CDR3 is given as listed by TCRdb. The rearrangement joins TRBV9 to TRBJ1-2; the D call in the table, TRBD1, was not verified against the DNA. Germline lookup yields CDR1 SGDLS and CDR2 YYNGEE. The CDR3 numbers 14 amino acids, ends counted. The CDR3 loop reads CASSPPGTWAGNTL.

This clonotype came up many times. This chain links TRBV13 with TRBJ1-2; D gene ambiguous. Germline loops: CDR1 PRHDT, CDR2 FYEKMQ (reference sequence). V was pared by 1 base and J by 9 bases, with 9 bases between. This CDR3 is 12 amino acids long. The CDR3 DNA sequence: TGTGCCAGCAGCTTAGAACGATCCAGCTACACCTTC. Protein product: CASSLERSSYTF.

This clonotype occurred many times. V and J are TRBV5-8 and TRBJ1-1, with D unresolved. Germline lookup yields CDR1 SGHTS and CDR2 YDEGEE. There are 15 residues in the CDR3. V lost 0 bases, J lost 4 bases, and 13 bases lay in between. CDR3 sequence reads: CASSLAGRWSTEAFF. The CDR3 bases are TGTGCCAGCAGCTTGGCAGGCCGATGGAGCACTGAAGCTTTCTTT.

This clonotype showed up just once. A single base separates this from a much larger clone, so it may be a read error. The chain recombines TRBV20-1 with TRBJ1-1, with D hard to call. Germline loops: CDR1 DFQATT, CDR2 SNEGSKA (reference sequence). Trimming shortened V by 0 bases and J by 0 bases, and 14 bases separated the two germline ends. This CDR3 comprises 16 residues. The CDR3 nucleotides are TGCAGTGCTAGAGATAATCGACTGACCCTGAACACTGAAGCTTTCTTT. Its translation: CSARDNRLTLNTEAFF.